The clone carrying this TCR beta chain appeared a few times. This specimen comes from a study of blood T cells in healthy people across ages. The authors ran a second PCR of about 6 to 11 cycles using a sample-barcoded 5' primer and a J-beta primer mix. TCRdb ran MiXCR on the 5' RACE reads and lists one entry per CDR3 protein. The table lists around 1,000,000 distinct CDR3 sequences, approximately 25% of them singletons. V was trimmed by 1 base and J by 3 bases, leaving 6 bases between them. The CDR3 is made up of 13 amino acids. These same records also appear under a second study, on T cells of mothers and their children.

The V gene is TRBV12-3 or TRBV12-4, the J gene TRBJ1-2; no firm D call. This TCR derives from a girl aged 2-9 years in good health. The source material was blood. This CDR3 reads CASSLGTHYGYTF. The CDR3 DNA follows: TGTGCCAGCAGTTTAGGTACTCACTATGGCTACACCTTC.